The present entry profiles one TCR beta chain with its context. Trimming cost V 2 bases and J 8 bases, with 16 bases left between them. This CDR3 comprises 15 residues. Per the germline V gene, CDR1 is LGHNA and CDR2 is YSLEER. Clones were sequenced by immunoSEQ multiplex PCR, and TCRdb holds only the in-frame ones, with some missing. The sample shows more than 95,000 clones, roughly nine tenths of them seen only once. The data are from a study of blood T cell repertoires in COVID-19. Sample: peripheral blood. This receptor was taken from a man aged 50 to 59 in a cohort sampled during active COVID-19. The rearrangement uses TRBV4-3 and TRBJ2-1; maybe TRBD1 (6 bases). CDR3 sequence: CASSQTGPGEYEQFF. CDR3 DNA sequence: TGCGCCAGCAGCCAAACAGGGCCAGGGGAGTATGAGCAGTTCTTC.